The 20 T cell receptor beta chains in this list originate from one sample, sequenced in a study of CD8 T cells in Susac syndrome. An amount of RNA that ranged from roughly 0.5 to 1 ug was reverse transcribed with random hexamers. TCRdb re-analysed the immunoSEQ multiplex PCR reads in MiXCR, keeping a single row per CDR3 protein. The data contain hundreds of thousands of distinct CDR3 sequences, about 90% of them singletons. The sequencing input was CD8+ T cells from PBMCs. The receptors stem from a human donor with multiple sclerosis.

The CDR3 region is CASSDMLDGNTIYF. CDR3 sequence (DNA): TGTGCCAGCAGTGACATGTTGGACGGAAACACCATATATTTT. This sequence joins TRBV6-1 and TRBJ1-3; D unclear. V lost 3 bases, J lost 4 bases, and 10 bases lay in between. Germline CDR1 and CDR2: MNHNS and SASEGT. The CDR3 length is 14 residues.

The rearrangement uses TRBV7-9 and TRBJ2-1; D gene uncertain. The CDR3 loop spans 12 amino acids. Germline assignment: CDR1 SEHNR and CDR2 FQNEAQ (reference sequence). The V end was cut by 2 bases, the J end by 13 bases, with 12 bases between. The CDR3 DNA is TGTGCCAGCAGCTTATCGCCTCCTCCCCAGTTCTTC. It encodes CASSLSPPPQFF.

The gene calls are TRBV4-1 and TRBJ2-6; D is undetermined. The CDR3 is 14 amino acids. The germline gives CDR1 MGHRA, CDR2 YSYEKL. The germline V and J ends were trimmed by 0 bases and 4 bases, with 4 bases remaining between them. CDR3 in DNA: TGCGCCAGCAGCCAAGATACCGGGGCCAACGTCCTGACTTTC. Its translation: CASSQDTGANVLTF.

The chain combines TRBV7-9 with TRBJ2-5; tentatively, D is TRBD2 (6 bases). This CDR3 region has 12 residues. V was pared by 10 bases and J by 4 bases, with 13 bases between. Germline CDR1 is SEHNR and CDR2 is FQNEAQ (reference sequence). The CDR3 DNA sequence: TGTGCCACCATCGGGGGTGGAGAGACCCAGTACTTC. As protein: CATIGGGETQYF. Full variable domain (missing parts from reference TRBV7-9 and TRBJ2-5): DTGVSQNPRHKITKRGQNVTFRCDPISEHNRLYWYRQTLGQGPEFLTYFQNEAQLEKSRLLSDRFSAERPKGSFSTLEIQRTEQGDSAMYLCATIGGGETQYFGPGTRLLVL.

This sequence joins TRBV12-3 or TRBV12-4 and TRBJ2-7; 7 bases align to TRBD1. The ends lost 5 bases at V and 1 base at J; junction bases unmatched: 8. CDR3 length: 15 amino acids. CDR3: CASSDPGQTSYEQYF. The CDR3 nucleotides read TGTGCCAGCAGTGACCCGGGACAGACTTCCTACGAGCAGTACTTC.

The J gene is TRBJ1-1, the V gene TRBV11-2, with D possibly being TRBD1 (5 bases). This CDR3 has 14 amino acids. In germline, CDR1 is SGHAT, CDR2 FQNNGV. V lost 4 bases, J lost 5 bases, and 14 bases lay in between. The CDR3 nucleotides read TGTGCCAGCAGCTCGTATTGGGGGGAAACTGAAGCTTTCTTT. Protein product: CASSSYWGETEAFF.

This sequence joins TRBV29-1 and TRBJ2-7; D gene uncertain. The CDR3 is made up of 13 amino acids. The V end was cut by 1 base, the J end by 1 base, with 8 bases between. Germline CDR1 is SQVTM and CDR2 is ANQGSEA. CDR3 bases: TGCAGCGTTGAAGGGGCGGAATCCTACGAGCAGTACTTC. Its protein product is CSVEGAESYEQYF.

The chain joins TRBV12-3 or TRBV12-4 to TRBJ2-5; no definite D call. Trimming pared 6 bases from V and 5 bases from J, leaving 10 bases between. This CDR3 has 12 amino acids. The CDR3 region is CASSQSRETQYF. In DNA, the CDR3 is TGTGCCAGCAGCCAGAGCCGGGAGACCCAGTACTTC.

The V gene is TRBV9, the J gene TRBJ2-7, with 7 nucleotides matching TRBD1. Trimming removed 6 bases from V and 2 bases from J; junction bases left unmatched: 8. In germline, CDR1 is SGDLS, CDR2 YYNGEE. The CDR3 loop spans 14 amino acids. The CDR3 DNA reads TGTGCCAGCACCCCGGGACAGCACACCTACGAGCAGTACTTC. Its translation is CASTPGQHTYEQYF.

The rearrangement uses TRBV2 and TRBJ1-2; 9 bases are a match to TRBD1. CDR3 length: 14 amino acids. CDR1 and CDR2 from the germline V gene are SNHLY and FYNNEI. The V and J ends lost 8 bases and 4 bases, in that order; junction bases with no gene match: 8. The CDR3 is CASVRTGDGYGYTF. In DNA form, the CDR3 reads TGTGCCAGCGTTAGGACAGGGGATGGCTATGGCTACACCTTC.

The chain combines TRBV5-6 with TRBJ2-7; 9 bases match TRBD1. The CDR3 loop spans 15 amino acids. V was clipped by 4 bases and J by 4 bases; unmatched bases: 9. Germline values: CDR1 SGHDT, CDR2 YYEEEE. The CDR3 loop reads CASSPGGQGSYEQYF. The CDR3 DNA reads as TGTGCCAGCAGCCCGGGGGGACAGGGAAGTTACGAGCAGTACTTC.

This chain connects TRBV24-1 to TRBJ2-1; 10 bases are a match to TRBD1. Germline V gene sequence: CDR1 KGHDR, CDR2 SFDVKD. V gave up 3 bases and J gave up 8 bases; unmatched junction bases: 9. There are 16 residues in the CDR3. The CDR3 region is CATSDSTGQGDHEQFF. In nucleotides, the CDR3 is TGTGCCACCAGTGATAGCACAGGACAGGGGGATCATGAGCAGTTCTTC.

The gene calls are TRBV12-3 or TRBV12-4 and TRBJ2-7, with D possibly being TRBD2 (5 bases). The CDR3 is 13 residues long. V lost 7 bases, J lost 3 bases, and 13 bases lay in between. In nucleotides, the CDR3 is TGTGCCAGCAATCCGGGATGGAACTACGAGCAGTACTTC. Translated, it gives CASNPGWNYEQYF.

The chain carries TRBV11-2 and TRBJ2-7; TRBD1 agrees at 7 bases. V dropped 1 base and J dropped 6; count of bases not matched to a gene: 6. The CDR3 contains 14 residues. Looked up from germline, CDR1 is SGHAT and CDR2 is FQNNGV. The CDR3 region is CASSLGQGSTEQYF. Written as DNA, the CDR3 is TGTGCCAGCAGCTTAGGACAGGGATCCACCGAGCAGTACTTC. Combining the CDR3 with reference TRBV11-2 and TRBJ2-7 gives the whole variable domain EAGVAQSPRYKIIEKRQSVAFWCNPISGHATLYWYQQILGQGPKLLIQFQNNGVVDDSQLPKDRFSAERLKGVDSTLKIQPAKLEDSAVYLCASSLGQGSTEQYFGPGTRLTVT.

This clonotype was seen a single time. The rearrangement uses TRBV28 and TRBJ2-1; D not resolved. Deletions cut 6 bases from V and 0 bases from J, with 9 bases between. The V gene's germline CDR1 is MDHEN and CDR2 SYDVKM. This CDR3 has 14 amino acids. The CDR3 is CASSPPSSYNEQFF. The CDR3 DNA follows: TGTGCCAGCAGCCCTCCGAGCTCCTACAATGAGCAGTTCTTC.

J is TRBJ2-7 and V is TRBV29-1, with D uncertain. Trimming removed 1 base from V and 0 bases from J, with 7 bases in between. Germline assignment: CDR1 SQVTM and CDR2 ANQGSEA. There are 13 residues in the CDR3. The DNA for the CDR3 is TGCAGCGTTGAAGTGGAAGACTCCTACGAGCAGTACTTC. Translating it yields CSVEVEDSYEQYF.

This clonotype turned up a few times. The rearrangement joins TRBV3-1 to TRBJ2-7, with D perhaps matching TRBD2 (6 bases). The germline V and J ends were trimmed by 4 bases and 5 bases, with 21 bases remaining between them. The CDR3 sequence is 16 residues long. Germline CDR1 reads LGHDT; CDR2 reads YNNKEL (reference sequence). DNA of the CDR3: TGTGCCAGCAGCCCACCCTCGTCGACTAGGTACCACGAGCAGTACTTC. It codes for CASSPPSSTRYHEQYF.

The chain joins TRBV4-1 to TRBJ2-1; TRBD2 agrees at 8 bases. The trim removed 1 base at V and 4 bases at J, leaving 6 bases unmatched. The CDR3 has 16 amino acids. Germline V gene sequence: CDR1 MGHRA, CDR2 YSYEKL. CDR3 sequence reads: CASSQVGTRVYNEQFF. CDR3 bases: TGCGCCAGCAGCCAAGTGGGGACTAGGGTTTACAATGAGCAGTTCTTC.

Details on this clonotype: One end of the junction does not line up with germline, which may come from a read error. The chain joins TRBV4-3 to TRBJ2-5; D uncertain. Germline CDR1 LGHNA, CDR2 YSLEER. The CDR3 has 13 amino acids. The CDR3 region is CASSPGSGETQYF. The CDR3 bases are TGTGCCAGCAGCCCCGGAAGTGGGGAGACCCAGTACTTC.

This sequence joins TRBV19 and TRBJ1-5, with no clear D. Germline V gives CDR1 LNHDA, CDR2 SQIVND (reference sequence). V was shortened by 5 bases and J by 7 bases, with 15 bases between the two germline ends. CDR3 size: 14 residues. The chain's CDR3 is CASSPRTPWQPQHF. CDR3 DNA: TGTGCCAGTAGTCCTAGGACCCCGTGGCAGCCCCAGCATTTT.